Below are 26 T cell receptor beta chains sequenced from a single sample in a study of blood T cells in healthy people across ages (dated by TCRdb to about 2015). The receptor library was made with 5' RACE. These reads were obtained on an Illumina HiSeq 2500. A second PCR of roughly 7 to 11 cycles was performed with a sample-barcoded 5' primer and a J-beta primer mix. TCRdb trimmed public reads at Q25 via fastp, called clones via MiXCR and kept in-frame beta chains. Each record represents a unique CDR3 protein, reported with the most common genes and DNA among its rows. The sample records approximately 690,000 distinct CDR3 sequences, around 38% of which are singletons. About 32% of the sample comes from the top ten. Specimen: blood. The receptors were sampled from an elderly man in good health.

The chain carries TRBV29-1 and TRBJ2-1; D is perhaps TRBD1 or TRBD2 (5 bases each). Germline V gene lookup returns CDR1 SQVTM and CDR2 ANQGSEA. The CDR3 is 13 residues long. Trimming took 4 bases from V and 6 from J, leaving 13 bases between them. CDR3 region: CSVGLQRGNEQFF. CDR3 bases: TGCAGCGTTGGGTTGCAGAGGGGCAATGAGCAGTTCTTC.

The rearrangement joins TRBV27 to TRBJ2-3; TRBD2 matches at 11 bases. Per the germline V gene, CDR1 is MNHEY and CDR2 is SMNVEV (reference sequence). This CDR3 has 13 residues. The V segment lost 6 bases and the J segment 7 bases; nucleotides outside the gene matches: 3. CDR3 sequence reads: CASRTSGAYTQYF. Written as DNA, the CDR3 is TGTGCCAGCAGGACTAGCGGGGCATATACGCAGTATTTT.

This CDR3 reads CAISDKGTGIYGYTF. The CDR3 DNA is TGTGCCATCAGTGATAAGGGGACAGGGATCTATGGCTACACCTTC. The genes are TRBV10-3 and TRBJ1-2; 9 bases are a match to TRBD1. This CDR3 is 15 amino acids long. Germline assignment: CDR1 ENHRY and CDR2 SYGVKD. Trimming removed 3 bases from V and 4 bases from J; junction bases left unmatched: 6.

This chain uses TRBV7-9 with TRBJ2-3; 7 bases agree with TRBD2. The CDR3 length is 17 residues. The V gene end was trimmed by 5 bases and the J gene end by 8 bases; junction bases not matched to a gene: 19. The germline gives CDR1 SEHNR, CDR2 FQNEAQ (reference sequence). CDR3 bases: TGTGCCAGCAGCCCCCCCCTGACTAGCCCACTTGAGGGTACGCAGTATTTT. Translation gives CASSPPLTSPLEGTQYF.

The chain couples TRBV25-1 to TRBJ2-3; the match to TRBD2 covers 10 bases. The CDR3 is 17 amino acids. Trimming took 4 bases from V and 2 from J; bases not matched to a gene: 9. Germline assignment: CDR1 MGHDK and CDR2 SYGVNS. CDR3 nucleotide sequence: TGTGCCAGCAGTGGAGAAAGCGGGGGGGTGGTCACAGATACGCAGTATTTT. Translating gives CASSGESGGVVTDTQYF.

Here the CDR3 reads CASSDEASGSGNEQFF. The CDR3 nucleotides read TGTGCCAGCAGTGATGAGGCTAGCGGGAGTGGGAATGAGCAGTTCTTC. V and J are TRBV2 and TRBJ2-1; 10 bases are shared with TRBD2. The germline V gene has CDR1 SNHLY and CDR2 FYNNEI. This CDR3 region has 16 residues. The ends lost 3 bases at V and 7 bases at J; junction bases unmatched: 9. Combining the CDR3 with reference TRBV2 and TRBJ2-1 gives the whole variable domain EPEVTQTPSHQVTQMGQEVILRCVPISNHLYFYWYRQILGQKVEFLVSFYNNEISEKSEIFDDQFSVERPDGSNFTLKIRSTKLEDSAMYFCASSDEASGSGNEQFFGPGTRLTVL.

With respect to this clonotype: Given a much more abundant clone one base away, this may be a read error. The chain uses TRBV5-1 and TRBJ2-7; weak D call: TRBD2 (7 bases). The J call may be wrong; the DNA end is better matched by TRBJ2-5. Germline CDR1 SGHRS, CDR2 YFSETQ. This CDR3 has 17 amino acids. This CDR3 is CASSLSAGGGPRETQYF. CDR3 in DNA: TGCGCCAGCAGCTTGTCAGCGGGCGGGGGCCCCCGAGAGACCCAGTACTTC.

This sequence joins TRBV12-3 or TRBV12-4 and TRBJ2-7, with 13 positions matching TRBD2. This CDR3 has 15 residues. Trimming took 5 bases from V and 2 from J; bases not matched to a gene: 3. The CDR3 is CASSLGLAGTYEQYF. The CDR3 DNA reads as TGTGCCAGCAGTCTGGGACTAGCGGGGACCTACGAGCAGTACTTC.

The CDR3, as DNA: TGCAGCGTAACGGGGAATACCAATGAGCAGTACTTC. It yields the protein CSVTGNTNEQYF. The J gene is TRBJ2-5, the V gene TRBV29-1; weak D call: TRBD2 (5 bases). The CDR3 extends over 12 amino acids. Trimming removed 6 bases from V and 11 bases from J, with 19 bases in between. Looked up from germline, CDR1 is SQVTM and CDR2 is ANQGSEA. The full variable domain, its missing parts supplied by reference TRBV29-1 and TRBJ2-5, is SAVISQKPSRDICQRGTSLTIQCQVDSQVTMMFWYRQQPGQSLTLIATANQGSEATYESGFVIDKFPISRPNLTFSTLTVSNMSPEDSSIYLCSVTGNTNEQYFGPGTRLLVL.

V is TRBV7-2 and J is TRBJ2-1, with D tentatively TRBD2 (7 bases). The CDR3 is 16 residues long. Germline V gene lookup returns CDR1 SGHTA and CDR2 FQGNSA. V shed 1 base and J shed 12 bases, with 22 bases lying between them. The CDR3 region has the DNA TGTGCCAGCAGCTTAGTGGGGGGGGGCGCTCTTGGTGTGCAGTTCTTC. Protein product: CASSLVGGGALGVQFF. The full variable domain, with the rest looked up from reference TRBV7-2 and TRBJ2-1, is GAGVSQSPSNKVTEKGKDVELRCDPISGHTALYWYRQSLGQGLEFLIYFQGNSAPDKSGLPSDRFSAERTGGSVSTLTIQRTQQEDSAVYLCASSLVGGGALGVQFFGPGTRLTVL.

This clonotype appeared a few times. V gene TRBV5-1 combines with J gene TRBJ2-2; TRBD2 might be the D (5 bases). Germline loops: CDR1 SGHRS, CDR2 YFSETQ. V dropped 0 bases and J dropped 2 bases, with 8 bases sitting between them. This CDR3 is 15 amino acids long. The DNA of the CDR3 is TGCGCCAGCAGCTTGGACGGGGATAACACCGGGGAGCTGTTTTTT. Translated, it gives CASSLDGDNTGELFF.

The rearrangement uses TRBV3-1 and TRBJ1-4, with 7 bases matching TRBD1. Trimming removed 4 bases from V and 5 bases from J; junction bases left unmatched: 7. Germline CDR1 is LGHDT and CDR2 is YNNKEL (reference sequence). The CDR3 is 15 amino acids. The CDR3 protein is CASSRRTGSNEKLFF. The CDR3 nucleotides read TGTGCCAGCAGCCGCCGGACAGGTTCAAATGAAAAACTGTTTTTT. The full variable domain, in which reference TRBV3-1 and TRBJ1-4 provide the parts outside the CDR3, is DTAVSQTPKYLVTQMGNDKSIKCEQNLGHDTMYWYKQDSKKFLKIMFSYNNKELIINETVPNRFSPKSPDKAHLNLHINSLELGDSAVYFCASSRRTGSNEKLFFGSGTQLSVL.

This clonotype turned up a few times. The chain links TRBV9 to TRBJ1-6; a weak D match, TRBD1 (5 bases). Trimming cost V 0 bases and J 0 bases, with 16 bases left between them. Germline lookup yields CDR1 SGDLS and CDR2 YYNGEE. This CDR3 comprises 19 residues. CDR3 in amino acids: CASSVGTGTDSSYNSPLHF. As DNA, the CDR3 is TGTGCCAGCAGCGTAGGGACCGGGACCGATAGCTCCTATAATTCACCCCTCCACTTT.

Written as DNA, the CDR3 is TGTGCCACCAGGGGATCGCTGAAGGGCGGCTACACCTTC. Translation gives CATRGSLKGGYTF. J is TRBJ1-2 and V is TRBV24-1; D is unclear. V was pared by 7 bases and J by 8 bases, with 16 bases between. This CDR3 is 13 amino acids long. Germline CDR1 reads KGHDR; CDR2 reads SFDVKD.

The rearrangement links TRBV4-3 to TRBJ2-7; the match to TRBD2 covers 7 bases. Germline assignment: CDR1 LGHNA and CDR2 YSLEER. V dropped 0 bases and J dropped 0; count of bases not matched to a gene: 5. The CDR3 runs to 16 residues. The CDR3 nucleotides read TGCGCCAGCAGCCAAGATGTGGGCGGGGGCTCCTACGAGCAGTACTTC. Encoded protein: CASSQDVGGGSYEQYF.

This clonotype was recorded a few times. The chain has TRBV6-2 or TRBV6-3 and TRBJ2-4; 9 nucleotides line up with TRBD1. The length of the CDR3 is 14 residues. Germline CDR1 is MNHEY and CDR2 is SVGEGT. V lost 0 bases, J lost 7 bases, and 1 base stayed unmatched. The CDR3 loop is CASSYSGQGNIQYF. The DNA of the CDR3 is TGTGCCAGCAGTTACTCGGGACAGGGCAACATTCAGTACTTC.

This clonotype was picked up a small number of times. V usage is TRBV9 and J usage is TRBJ2-1; 7 bases align to TRBD2. V lost 3 bases and J lost 7; bases outside the gene matches: 4. Germline lookup yields CDR1 SGDLS and CDR2 YYNGEE. CDR3 size: 13 residues. DNA for the CDR3: TGTGCCAGCAGCGAAGCGGGACGGAATGAGCAGTTCTTC. This encodes CASSEAGRNEQFF. Together with reference TRBV9 and TRBJ2-1, the CDR3 gives the full variable domain: DSGVTQTPKHLITATGQRVTLRCSPRSGDLSVYWYQQSLDQGLQFLIQYYNGEERAKGNILERFSAQQFPDLHSELNLSSLELGDSALYFCASSEAGRNEQFFGPGTRLTVL.

This clonotype turned up a few times. This chain joins TRBV29-1 and TRBJ2-3, with TRBD2 as a possible D gene (5 bases). CDR3 length equals 12 residues. V was clipped by 2 bases and J by 5 bases, with 8 bases between them. The V gene's germline CDR1 is SQVTM and CDR2 ANQGSEA. The CDR3 region has the DNA TGCAGCGTTGAAAATGAGGGAGATACGCAGTATTTT. Its translation: CSVENEGDTQYF.

The V call is TRBV5-1, the J call TRBJ2-5, with 8 bases lining up with TRBD2. CDR1 is SGHRS and CDR2 is YFSETQ in the germline V gene. The CDR3 has 15 residues. The J segment lost 1 base and the V segment lost 3 bases, leaving 5 bases of the junction unmatched. The CDR3, as DNA: TGCGCCAGCAGCTCGAATAGCGGGGCCCAAGAGACCCAGTACTTC. As protein: CASSSNSGAQETQYF.

This chain links TRBV27 with TRBJ2-7; D possibly corresponds to TRBD2 (7 bases). CDR3 length equals 15 residues. The germline V gene has CDR1 MNHEY and CDR2 SMNVEV (reference sequence). Trimming stripped 7 bases from V and 7 bases from J, with 23 bases between. CDR3 protein: CASNRGGEVRNEQYF. CDR3 nucleotide sequence: TGTGCCAGCAACCGAGGGGGGGAAGTGAGGAATGAGCAGTACTTC.

The V call is TRBV28, the J call TRBJ2-1; D perhaps matches TRBD2 (5 bases). The CDR3 is 11 amino acids. Trimming left V 8 bases short and J 15 bases short, with 17 bases between. The germline V gene encodes CDR1 MDHEN and CDR2 SYDVKM. The CDR3 DNA sequence: TGTGCCAGCGGACGTACTCACCGGGGGTTCTTC. Encoded protein: CASGRTHRGFF.

The V call is TRBV20-1, the J call TRBJ1-2, with D perhaps TRBD1 (5 bases). CDR1 is DFQATT and CDR2 is SNEGSKA in the germline V gene (reference sequence). V lost 6 bases, J lost 5 bases, and 13 bases lay in between. This CDR3 contains 12 residues. CDR3 sequence: CSAAGGIYGYTF. The CDR3 DNA sequence: TGCAGTGCCGCTGGGGGGATTTATGGCTACACCTTC.

This clonotype was counted between two and nine times. This rearrangement joins TRBV20-1 to TRBJ1-5; a possible D gene is TRBD1 (6 bases). Trimming left V 0 bases short and J 2 bases short, with 11 bases between. The germline V gene has CDR1 DFQATT and CDR2 SNEGSKA (reference sequence). The CDR3 totals 15 residues. The CDR3 sequence: CSARDRRQGNQPQHF. Written as DNA, the CDR3 is TGCAGTGCTAGAGATCGTCGACAGGGCAATCAGCCCCAGCATTTT.

Concerning this clonotype itself: A clone one base away is much larger, so this may be a read error. This sequence joins TRBV7-3 and TRBJ2-3; possibly TRBD1 for D (6 bases). In germline, CDR1 is SGHTA, CDR2 FQGTGA. The length of the CDR3 is 15 residues. CDR3 in amino acids: CASSLGQGRTETQYF. CDR3 sequence (DNA): TGTGCCAGCAGCTTGGGTCAGGGGCGGACAGAGACGCAGTATTTT.

Concerning this clonotype: A clone one base away is much larger, so this may be a read error. The V gene is TRBV7-8, the J gene TRBJ2-1; 10 nucleotides match TRBD2. Looked up from germline, CDR1 is SGHVS and CDR2 is FQNEAQ. The CDR3 extends over 15 amino acids. This CDR3 is CASSFTSGTYNERFF. The DNA of the CDR3 is TGTGCCAGCAGCTTCACTAGCGGGACCTACAATGAGCGGTTCTTC.

This chain joins TRBV14 and TRBJ2-1; 7 bases line up with TRBD2. The DNA end is more similar to TRBJ2-7, so the J call may be wrong. The CDR3 totals 15 residues. Germline-derived CDR1 and CDR2 are SGHDN and FVKESK. CDR3 region: CASSPMASGYDEQYF. The CDR3 DNA follows: TGTGCCAGCAGCCCCATGGCTAGCGGCTACGATGAGCAGTACTTC.